Given below is one TCR beta chain in context. This sample stems from a study of CD8 T cells in Susac syndrome. High-throughput TCR beta sequencing covered peripheral CD8+ and CD4+ T cells. Under recently defined diagnostic criteria, the patients with Susac syndrome qualified as having definite or probable disease. TEMRA cells were enriched by FACS, and CD4+ and CD8+ T cells were negatively isolated. It was with random hexamers that 0.5 to 1 ug RNA was reverse transcribed. TCRdb analysed the immunoSEQ multiplex PCR reads with MiXCR anew, one entry per CDR3 protein. The top ten clones hold approximately 0.15% of a sample with approximately 190,000 distinct CDR3 sequences, 85% to 95% of them seen once. The CDR3 spans 15 residues. Germline V gives CDR1 DFQATT, CDR2 SNEGSKA (reference sequence). V lost 0 bases, J lost 2 bases, and 14 bases lay in between.

The chain uses TRBV20-1 and TRBJ2-7, with D possibly matching TRBD1 (6 bases). The specimen was CD8+ T cells from PBMCs. This receptor was taken from a human donor with Susac syndrome. The CDR3 nucleotides read TGCAGTGCTAGAGATCCCAGGACAGATACCTACGAGCAGTACTTC. Its translation: CSARDPRTDTYEQYF.